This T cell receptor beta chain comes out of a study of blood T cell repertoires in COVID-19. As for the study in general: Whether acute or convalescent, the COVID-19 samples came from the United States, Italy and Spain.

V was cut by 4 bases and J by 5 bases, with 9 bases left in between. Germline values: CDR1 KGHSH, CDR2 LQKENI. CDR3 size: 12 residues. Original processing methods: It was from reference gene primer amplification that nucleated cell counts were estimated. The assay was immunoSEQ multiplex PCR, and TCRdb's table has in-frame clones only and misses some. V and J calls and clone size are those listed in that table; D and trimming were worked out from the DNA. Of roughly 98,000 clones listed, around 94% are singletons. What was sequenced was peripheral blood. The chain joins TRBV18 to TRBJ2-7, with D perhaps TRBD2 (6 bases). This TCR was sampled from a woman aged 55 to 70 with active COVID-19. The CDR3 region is CASSRLENEQYF. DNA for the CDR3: TGTGCCAGCTCACGACTAGAGAACGAGCAGTACTTC.